This T cell receptor beta chain was retrieved from a study of human T cells and chemical hapten exposure. There are a few counts of this clonotype. TCRdb called the RACE reads again in MiXCR, with one record for every CDR3 protein. This sample has just over 350,000 distinct CDR3 sequences, with around 6% found just once. The CDR3 loop spans 13 amino acids. Looked up from germline, CDR1 is MGHDK and CDR2 is SYGVNS. Trimming removed 3 bases from V and 3 bases from J, with 8 bases in between. Time point specified: patch test 2, 6 weeks after DPC sensitization. The treatment is: therapeutic diphenylcyclopropenone sensitization with weekly scalp DPC. Alopecia patients deemed DPC-suitable, aged 18 to 70, excluding pregnancy.

The TCR sequence derives from a woman aged 18-29 years with alopecia areata. Some clones in this sample may be carry-over from other donors' samples. Sequenced here: whole blood, sampled in connection with sensitization to the hapten diphenylcyclopropenone (DPC). The genes are TRBV25-1 and TRBJ1-1; D gene ambiguous. The CDR3 sequence: CASSETQYTEAFF. CDR3 sequence (DNA): TGTGCCAGCAGTGAGACACAGTACACTGAAGCTTTCTTT.